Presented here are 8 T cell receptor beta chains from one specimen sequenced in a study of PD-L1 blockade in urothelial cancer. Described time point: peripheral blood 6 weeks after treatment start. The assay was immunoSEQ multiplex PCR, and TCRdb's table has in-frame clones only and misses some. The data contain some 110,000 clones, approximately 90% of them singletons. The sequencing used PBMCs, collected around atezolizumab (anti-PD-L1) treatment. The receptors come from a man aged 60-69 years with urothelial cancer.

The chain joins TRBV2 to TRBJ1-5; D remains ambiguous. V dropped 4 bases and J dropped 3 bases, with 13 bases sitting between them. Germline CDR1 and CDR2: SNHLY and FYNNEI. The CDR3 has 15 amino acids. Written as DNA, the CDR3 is TGTGCCAGCAGTGGAGACTGGGAGAACAATCAGCCCCAGCATTTT. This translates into CASSGDWENNQPQHF.

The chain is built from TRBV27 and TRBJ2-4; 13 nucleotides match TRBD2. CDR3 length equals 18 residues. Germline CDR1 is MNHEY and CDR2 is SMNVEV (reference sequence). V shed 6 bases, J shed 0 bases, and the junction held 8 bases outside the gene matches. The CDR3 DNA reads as TGTGCCAGCAGGCCTCCGGGACTAGCGGGGTTAGCCAAAAACATTCAGTACTTC. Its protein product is CASRPPGLAGLAKNIQYF.

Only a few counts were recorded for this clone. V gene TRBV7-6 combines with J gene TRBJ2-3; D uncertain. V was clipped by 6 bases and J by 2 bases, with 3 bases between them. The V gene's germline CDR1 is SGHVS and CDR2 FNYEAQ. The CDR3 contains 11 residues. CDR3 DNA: TGTGCCAGCAGTAACACAGATACGCAGTATTTT. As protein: CASSNTDTQYF.

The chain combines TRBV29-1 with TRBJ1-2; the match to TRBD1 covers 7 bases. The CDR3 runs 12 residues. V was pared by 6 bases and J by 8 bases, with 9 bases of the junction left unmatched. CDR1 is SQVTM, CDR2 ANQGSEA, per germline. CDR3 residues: CSVGTGAEGYTF. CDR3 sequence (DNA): TGCAGCGTCGGCACAGGGGCGGAAGGCTACACCTTC.

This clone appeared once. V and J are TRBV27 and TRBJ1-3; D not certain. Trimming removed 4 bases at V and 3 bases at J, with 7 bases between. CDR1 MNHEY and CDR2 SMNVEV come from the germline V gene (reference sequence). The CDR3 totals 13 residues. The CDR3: CASSSGYGNTIYF. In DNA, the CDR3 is TGTGCCAGCAGTTCGGGGTATGGAAACACCATATATTTT.

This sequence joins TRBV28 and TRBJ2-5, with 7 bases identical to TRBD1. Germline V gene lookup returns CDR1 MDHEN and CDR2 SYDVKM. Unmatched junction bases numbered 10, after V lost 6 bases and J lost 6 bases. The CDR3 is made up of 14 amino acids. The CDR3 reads CASRPGTVVKTQYF. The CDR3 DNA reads TGTGCCAGCAGACCCGGGACAGTTGTGAAGACCCAGTACTTC.

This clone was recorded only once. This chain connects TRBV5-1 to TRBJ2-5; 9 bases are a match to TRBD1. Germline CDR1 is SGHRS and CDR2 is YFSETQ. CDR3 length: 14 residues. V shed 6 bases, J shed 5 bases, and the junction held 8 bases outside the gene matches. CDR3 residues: CASTMGQGRETQYF. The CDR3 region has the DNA TGCGCCAGCACCATGGGACAGGGTAGGGAGACCCAGTACTTC. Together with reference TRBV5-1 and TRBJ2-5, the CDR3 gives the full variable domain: KAGVTQTPRYLIKTRGQQVTLSCSPISGHRSVSWYQQTPGQGLQFLFEYFSETQRNKGNFPGRFSGRQFSNSRSEMNVSTLELGDSALYLCASTMGQGRETQYFGPGTRLLVL.

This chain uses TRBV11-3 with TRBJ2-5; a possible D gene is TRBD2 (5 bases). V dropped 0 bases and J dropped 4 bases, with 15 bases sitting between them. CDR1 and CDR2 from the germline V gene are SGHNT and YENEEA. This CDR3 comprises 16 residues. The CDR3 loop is CASSLDLASTRETQYF. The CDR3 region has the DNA TGTGCCAGCAGCTTAGATCTGGCTAGCACTCGAGAGACCCAGTACTTC.